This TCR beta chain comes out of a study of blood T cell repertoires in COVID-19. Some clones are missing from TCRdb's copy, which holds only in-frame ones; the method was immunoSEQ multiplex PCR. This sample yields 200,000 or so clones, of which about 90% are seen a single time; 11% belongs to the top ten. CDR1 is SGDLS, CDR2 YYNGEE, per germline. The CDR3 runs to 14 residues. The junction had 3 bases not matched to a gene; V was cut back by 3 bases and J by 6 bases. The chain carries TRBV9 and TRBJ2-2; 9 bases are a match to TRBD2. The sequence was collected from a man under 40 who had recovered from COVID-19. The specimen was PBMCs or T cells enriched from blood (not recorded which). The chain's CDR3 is CASSAGLAPGELFF. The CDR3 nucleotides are TGTGCCAGCAGCGCGGGACTAGCCCCCGGGGAGCTGTTTTTT. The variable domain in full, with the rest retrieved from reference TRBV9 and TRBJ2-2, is DSGVTQTPKHLITATGQRVTLRCSPRSGDLSVYWYQQSLDQGLQFLIQYYNGEERAKGNILERFSAQQFPDLHSELNLSSLELGDSALYFCASSAGLAPGELFFGEGSRLTVL.